This is a list of T cell receptor beta chains from one sample in a study of T cells after yellow fever vaccination. TCRdb recomputed calls from the 5' RACE reads with MiXCR, one row per CDR3 protein. Of approximately 250,000 distinct CDR3 sequences listed, 3.6% were seen once; the top ten hold 15% to 20%. The sample in question was PBMCs, obtained 15 days after the yellow fever booster vaccination. The source is a man aged 18 to 29 who received the YFV17D yellow fever vaccine. The conserved cysteine and the conserved F or W are not part of the CDR3 here. D genes are given only for firm matches.

v_gene: TRBV30; d_gene: .; j_gene: TRBJ2-7; CDR3aa: ACKGGYEQY
v_gene: TRBV9; d_gene: .; j_gene: TRBJ2-5; CDR3aa: ASSRNPDRPQETQY
v_gene: TRBV5-1; d_gene: TRBD2; j_gene: TRBJ2-3; CDR3aa: AGVPGQGGLAGCLSTDTQY
v_gene: TRBV9; d_gene: .; j_gene: TRBJ2-3; CDR3aa: ASSVRAREDTQY
v_gene: TRBV20-1; d_gene: .; j_gene: TRBJ2-1; CDR3aa: SVLGDMPYNEQF
v_gene: TRBV29-1; d_gene: .; j_gene: TRBJ2-5; CDR3aa: SVEDPWGETQY
v_gene: TRBV27; d_gene: TRBD1; j_gene: TRBJ1-5; CDR3aa: ASSLGQGGNQPQH
v_gene: TRBV7-9; d_gene: .; j_gene: TRBJ2-1; CDR3aa: ASSPLPNEQF
v_gene: TRBV5-1; d_gene: TRBD1; j_gene: TRBJ2-1; CDR3aa: ASSLGQGYEQF
v_gene: TRBV19; d_gene: TRBD1; j_gene: TRBJ1-2; CDR3aa: ASSIDDRGLNYGYT
v_gene: TRBV20-1; d_gene: .; j_gene: TRBJ1-2; CDR3aa: SARGPGDGVNYGYT
v_gene: TRBV20-1; d_gene: .; j_gene: TRBJ1-1; CDR3aa: SARDSPNTEAF
v_gene: TRBV20-1; d_gene: .; j_gene: TRBJ1-1; CDR3aa: SATGNGDTEAF
v_gene: TRBV7-2; d_gene: .; j_gene: TRBJ1-5; CDR3aa: ASSLVAGISNQPQH
v_gene: TRBV7-9; d_gene: TRBD1; j_gene: TRBJ2-3; CDR3aa: ASWGTGGNTQY
v_gene: TRBV11-2; d_gene: TRBD1; j_gene: TRBJ1-1; CDR3aa: ASSSDRGTEAF
v_gene: TRBV15; d_gene: .; j_gene: TRBJ1-1; CDR3aa: ATSSSDSGAEAF
v_gene: TRBV5-1; d_gene: TRBD1; j_gene: TRBJ2-2; CDR3aa: ASSPGQLNTGELF
v_gene: TRBV5-1; d_gene: TRBD1; j_gene: TRBJ2-7; CDR3aa: ASSPEGTGTHEQY
v_gene: TRBV15; d_gene: TRBD1; j_gene: TRBJ2-6; CDR3aa: ATSSRTGSLSGANVLT
v_gene: TRBV29-1; d_gene: .; j_gene: TRBJ1-5; CDR3aa: SVATGLGQPQH
v_gene: TRBV18; d_gene: .; j_gene: TRBJ1-1; CDR3aa: ASSSPLAVGTEAF
v_gene: TRBV12-3/TRBV12-4; d_gene: .; j_gene: TRBJ2-1; CDR3aa: ASSLNAGRGPYNEQF
v_gene: TRBV21-1; d_gene: .; j_gene: TRBJ2-5; CDR3aa: ASNLPGPKDKETQY
v_gene: TRBV7-2; d_gene: .; j_gene: TRBJ2-5; CDR3aa: ASSPNGFVAQY
v_gene: TRBV5-4; d_gene: .; j_gene: TRBJ1-5; CDR3aa: ASSSKESNQPQH
v_gene: TRBV4-1; d_gene: .; j_gene: TRBJ1-6; CDR3aa: ASSQGVHNSPLH
v_gene: TRBV14; d_gene: .; j_gene: TRBJ2-5; CDR3aa: ASSQDDLVIEETQY
v_gene: TRBV2; d_gene: TRBD1; j_gene: TRBJ2-5; CDR3aa: ASSYGQGGETQY
v_gene: TRBV2; d_gene: .; j_gene: TRBJ2-1; CDR3aa: ASSEGLWKEQF
v_gene: TRBV27; d_gene: .; j_gene: TRBJ2-2; CDR3aa: ASSRGLQGTGELF
v_gene: TRBV7-6; d_gene: .; j_gene: TRBJ1-6; CDR3aa: ASSLRTADHSPLH
v_gene: TRBV4-1; d_gene: .; j_gene: TRBJ2-7; CDR3aa: ASSQVPGTYEQY
v_gene: TRBV7-8; d_gene: TRBD2; j_gene: TRBJ2-7; CDR3aa: ASSFGTSLTVGQY
v_gene: TRBV15; d_gene: .; j_gene: TRBJ1-3; CDR3aa: ATSPQGGRVHSGNTIY
v_gene: TRBV12-3/TRBV12-4; d_gene: .; j_gene: TRBJ2-1; CDR3aa: ASRDSVYNEQF
v_gene: TRBV6-5; d_gene: TRBD1; j_gene: TRBJ2-3; CDR3aa: ASSTGTEFTDTQY
v_gene: TRBV19; d_gene: .; j_gene: TRBJ2-6; CDR3aa: ASSIQGSIGANVLT
v_gene: TRBV6-5; d_gene: .; j_gene: TRBJ1-1; CDR3aa: ASSYAVGSPNTEAF
v_gene: TRBV7-2; d_gene: .; j_gene: TRBJ1-2; CDR3aa: ASSLQFNPSPYYGYT
v_gene: TRBV5-1; d_gene: .; j_gene: TRBJ1-5; CDR3aa: ASSGVGGTEQPQH
v_gene: TRBV5-1; d_gene: .; j_gene: TRBJ2-5; CDR3aa: ASSRNQETQY
v_gene: TRBV5-1; d_gene: .; j_gene: TRBJ2-3; CDR3aa: ASSLDPATDTQY
v_gene: TRBV2; d_gene: .; j_gene: TRBJ1-2; CDR3aa: ASSVRRDGGYT
v_gene: TRBV5-1; d_gene: .; j_gene: TRBJ2-5; CDR3aa: ASSSGQETQY
v_gene: TRBV11-2; d_gene: .; j_gene: TRBJ1-4; CDR3aa: ASSVTGFGDEKLF
v_gene: TRBV5-1; d_gene: .; j_gene: TRBJ2-5; CDR3aa: ASSPRGDETQY
v_gene: TRBV5-1; d_gene: .; j_gene: TRBJ2-4; CDR3aa: ASSSDGKNIQY
v_gene: TRBV29-1; d_gene: TRBD2; j_gene: TRBJ2-5; CDR3aa: SVQRGGMSETQY
v_gene: TRBV20-1; d_gene: .; j_gene: TRBJ1-5; CDR3aa: SVALGKGVSQPQH
v_gene: TRBV7-9; d_gene: .; j_gene: TRBJ2-7; CDR3aa: ASSLLMPHEQY
v_gene: TRBV6-1; d_gene: TRBD2; j_gene: TRBJ2-2; CDR3aa: ASYSPGLAGFIFTGELF
v_gene: TRBV20-1; d_gene: .; j_gene: TRBJ2-6; CDR3aa: SAGALATGANVLT
v_gene: TRBV7-9; d_gene: .; j_gene: TRBJ1-2; CDR3aa: ASSRGGGYGYS
v_gene: TRBV10-3; d_gene: .; j_gene: TRBJ2-3; CDR3aa: AMRGGTDTQY
v_gene: TRBV20-1; d_gene: TRBD1; j_gene: TRBJ1-6; CDR3aa: SARQGISPLH
v_gene: TRBV7-9; d_gene: .; j_gene: TRBJ2-3; CDR3aa: ASSLGSALPTDTQY
v_gene: TRBV12-3/TRBV12-4; d_gene: .; j_gene: TRBJ2-7; CDR3aa: ASSFSNGIGVNYEQY